One and the same sample provided the 10 T cell receptor beta chains below, sequenced in a study of blood T cell repertoires in COVID-19. Profiling relied on immunoSEQ multiplex PCR, and the TCRdb table lists in-frame clones only, not all of them. The table lists roughly 170,000 clones, less than 85% of them singletons, with 8% to 8.5% in the top ten. The sequenced material came from peripheral blood. The origin of the receptors is a woman in her sixties with COVID-19, enrolled during active disease.

The rearrangement links TRBV25-1 to TRBJ2-7, with TRBD2 identical over 10 bases. V shed 10 bases, J shed 4 bases, and the junction held 10 bases outside the gene matches. CDR1 is MGHDK, CDR2 SYGVNS, per germline. There are 14 residues in the CDR3. This CDR3 is CANALAGNIYEQYF. The CDR3 bases are TGTGCCAACGCACTAGCGGGGAATATTTACGAGCAGTACTTC.

The gene calls are TRBV5-1 and TRBJ1-3; the D gene is possibly TRBD1 (5 bases). Germline V CDR1 and CDR2: SGHRS, YFSETQ. There are 15 residues in the CDR3. The V end was cut by 5 bases, the J end by 1 base, with 13 bases between. CDR3 sequence (DNA): TGCGCCAGCAGTCTCAGGGAGGTATCTGGAAACACCATATATTTT. Its translation is CASSLREVSGNTIYF. Combining the CDR3 with reference TRBV5-1 and TRBJ1-3 gives the whole variable domain KAGVTQTPRYLIKTRGQQVTLSCSPISGHRSVSWYQQTPGQGLQFLFEYFSETQRNKGNFPGRFSGRQFSNSRSEMNVSTLELGDSALYLCASSLREVSGNTIYFGEGSWLTVV.

The chain uses TRBV6-6 and TRBJ2-1, with TRBD1 identical over 8 bases. This CDR3 has 15 amino acids. Trimming removed 2 bases from V and 13 bases from J; junction bases left unmatched: 13. Germline CDR1 and CDR2: MNHNY and SVGAGI (reference sequence). CDR3 residues: CASSYPEGQAPRQFF. CDR3 coding DNA: TGTGCCAGCAGTTACCCAGAGGGACAGGCCCCTCGTCAGTTCTTC.

This chain connects TRBV5-1 to TRBJ1-2; unclear D gene. Germline V gene lookup returns CDR1 SGHRS and CDR2 YFSETQ. V lost 5 bases to trimming and J lost 1 base, with 9 bases between them. The CDR3 consists of 13 residues. The CDR3 reads CASSPHSNYGYTF. DNA of the CDR3: TGCGCCAGCAGTCCTCACAGTAACTATGGCTACACCTTC.

This sequence joins TRBV19 and TRBJ2-5; tentatively, D is TRBD1 (5 bases). V dropped 2 bases and J dropped 1 base, with 8 bases sitting between them. Germline assignment: CDR1 LNHDA and CDR2 SQIVND (reference sequence). The CDR3 sequence is 14 residues long. Here the CDR3 reads CASSIRQTQETQYF. CDR3 sequence (DNA): TGTGCCAGTAGTATAAGACAGACCCAAGAGACCCAGTACTTC.

V gene TRBV3-1 (or the pseudogene TRBV3-2) combines with J gene TRBJ1-4, with D unclear. The CDR3 totals 16 residues. CDR1 and CDR2 (germline): LGHDT, YNNKEL (reference sequence). The V and J ends lost 0 bases and 8 bases respectively, with 16 bases between them. The DNA of the CDR3 is TGTGCCAGCAGCCAAGATTATGGGCCCCCGAACGAAAAACTGTTTTTT. Translated: CASSQDYGPPNEKLFF.

The chain links TRBV10-3 to TRBJ1-1; 9 nucleotides align to TRBD1. The CDR3 has 13 residues. The germline V gene has CDR1 ENHRY and CDR2 SYGVKD. Trimming at V came to 6 bases and at J to 4 bases, leaving 3 bases not matched to a gene. The CDR3 here is CAIRGTGTTEAFF. The DNA for the CDR3 is TGTGCCATCAGGGGGACAGGGACCACTGAAGCTTTCTTT.

Here the CDR3 DNA reads TGTGCCAGCAGTACACTAGGTAGAGAGACCCAGTACTTC. Translated: CASSTLGRETQYF. The gene calls are TRBV3-1 (or the pseudogene TRBV3-2) and TRBJ2-5; perhaps TRBD2 as D (5 bases). This CDR3 region has 13 residues. Germline loops: CDR1 LGHDT, CDR2 YNNKEL (reference sequence). The germline V and J ends were trimmed by 6 bases and 4 bases, with 12 bases remaining between them.

The rearrangement links TRBV3-1 (or the pseudogene TRBV3-2) to TRBJ2-5, with 9 bases lining up with TRBD2. Germline V lookup: CDR1 LGHDT, CDR2 YNNKEL (reference sequence). J was trimmed by 6 bases and V by 5 bases; bases with no gene match: 7. The CDR3 is 14 amino acids. The CDR3 sequence: CASSNAGGPKTQYF. CDR3 sequence (DNA): TGTGCCAGCAGCAACGCGGGGGGGCCAAAGACCCAGTACTTC.

The rearrangement uses TRBV10-2 and TRBJ1-3; D unresolved. V was cut by 4 bases and J by 0 bases, with 7 bases left in between. This CDR3 spans 14 amino acids. The V gene's germline CDR1 is WSHSY and CDR2 SAAADI. The CDR3 loop reads CASSGAVSGNTIYF. The CDR3 DNA sequence: TGCGCCAGCAGTGGGGCAGTCTCTGGAAACACCATATATTTT.